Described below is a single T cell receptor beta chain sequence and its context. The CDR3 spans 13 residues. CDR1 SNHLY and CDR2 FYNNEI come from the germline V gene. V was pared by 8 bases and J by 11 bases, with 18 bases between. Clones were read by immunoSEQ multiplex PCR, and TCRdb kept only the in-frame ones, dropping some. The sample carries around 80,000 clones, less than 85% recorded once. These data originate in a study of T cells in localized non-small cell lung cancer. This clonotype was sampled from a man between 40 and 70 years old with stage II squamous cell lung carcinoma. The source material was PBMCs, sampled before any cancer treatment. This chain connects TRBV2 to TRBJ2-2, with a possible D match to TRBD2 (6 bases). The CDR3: CASGTGGFGELFF. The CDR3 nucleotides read TGTGCCAGCGGAACTGGGGGGTTTGGAGAGCTGTTTTTT.